The sequence of this TCR beta chain was determined in a study of Ad26.COV2.S vaccination and SARS-CoV-2 variants. Treatment meaning: roughly 18 received Ad26.COV2.S at low or high dose, single or two shots; roughly five received placebo; per-sample allocation not given. Each sample was drawn 63 days after the first injection (of vaccine or placebo). Trimming took 0 bases from V and 3 from J, leaving 12 bases between them. The CDR3 loop spans 15 amino acids. The germline V gene encodes CDR1 SGHVS and CDR2 FQNEAQ. Repertoires were generated with immunoSEQ multiplex PCR, while TCRdb's copy carries only in-frame clones and drops some. Seen here are more than 300,000 clones, around four fifths observed once, and the top ten hold 2% to 2.5%.

The chain is built from TRBV7-8 and TRBJ2-7; D is unclear. Sequencing was performed on peripheral blood, taken in a trial of Ad26.COV2.S vaccine versus placebo. This TCR derives from a person aged 18 to 59 who received the Ad26.COV2.S COVID-19 vaccine or a placebo. CDR3 residues: CASSLAFGQIYEQYF. DNA of the CDR3: TGTGCCAGCAGCTTAGCATTCGGGCAGATCTACGAGCAGTACTTC. The full variable domain, its missing parts supplied by reference TRBV7-8 and TRBJ2-7, is GAGVSQSPRYKVAKRGQDVALRCDPISGHVSLFWYQQALGQGPEFLTYFQNEAQLDKSGLPSDRFFAERPEGSVSTLKIQRTQQEDSAVYLCASSLAFGQIYEQYFGPGTRLTVT.